This T cell receptor beta chain was captured by sequencing in a study of blood T cell repertoires in COVID-19. Study-level information: PBMCs, B-cell-depleted T cells, or T cells provided the cDNA or gDNA that made up the material.

V shed 6 bases, J shed 5 bases, and the junction held 9 bases outside the gene matches. CDR1 is MDHEN and CDR2 is SYDVKM in the germline V gene. This CDR3 spans 15 amino acids. Participants spanned ages about 18 to 89 years and resided in about 24 US areas. In the original analysis: Amplification with reference gene primers provided the estimates of nucleated cell counts. Produced via immunoSEQ multiplex PCR; TCRdb's table is partial and in-frame only. The DNA gave D and trimming, while V, J and clone size come from that table. The sample carries about 210,000 clones, more than 75% recorded once. Source material: PBMCs or T cells enriched from blood (not recorded which). The TCR comes from a man aged 40-55 years with acute COVID-19. This rearrangement joins TRBV28 to TRBJ2-7; 11 bases agree with TRBD1. This CDR3 is CASSTGGTGGDEQYF. The DNA of the CDR3 is TGTGCCAGCAGCACCGGAGGGACAGGGGGGGACGAGCAGTACTTC.